Listed below are T cell receptor beta chains from one sample, sequenced in a study of T cell responses to AZD1222 COVID-19 vaccine. Only in-frame clones appear in the TCRdb table, and some are missing; sequencing was by immunoSEQ multiplex PCR. The sample lists approximately 100,000 clones, around 84% seen once, with under 1.5% in the top ten. Specimen: peripheral blood, collected on day 0 of AZD1222 vaccination. The origin of the receptors is an adult in good health. Each CDR3 is given with its conserved first and last residue. The D gene is left open where the match is weak. Not all rows give a size; the values are once, few, many and, for expanded clones, a class.

TRBJ2-5,TRBV7-2,-,TRBD2,TGTGCCAGCAGCTCTAGTTCAGCGGGAGGATGGGAGACCCAGTACTTC,CASSSSSAGGWETQYF
TRBJ2-2,TRBV4-3,-,-,TGCGCCAGCAGCCAAGGTCCCTACACCGGGGAGCTGTTTTTT,CASSQGPYTGELFF
TRBJ2-7,TRBV5-4,-,TRBD2,TGTGCCAGCAGCGTGGGACTAGACATCTACGAGCAGTACTTC,CASSVGLDIYEQYF
TRBJ2-7,TRBV29-1,once,-,TGCAGCGTTGATTCGGGGAACTACGAGCAGTACTTC,CSVDSGNYEQYF
TRBJ2-3,TRBV30,few,TRBD1,TGTGCCTGGAGTGTAGATACAGGGGTGAATACGCAGTATTTT,CAWSVDTGVNTQYF
TRBJ1-5,TRBV30,-,-,TGTGCCTGGAGTCACCCCCGAGGTAGCAATCAGCCCCAGCATTTT,CAWSHPRGSNQPQHF
TRBJ2-5,TRBV5-1,-,-,TGCGCCAGCAGCCTGGGGACAACAGGGAATCAAGAGACCCAGTACTTC,CASSLGTTGNQETQYF
TRBJ1-2,TRBV7-2,-,-,TGTGCCAGCAGCTTAGTAGGGCAGACCTATGGCTACACCTTC,CASSLVGQTYGYTF
TRBJ2-7,TRBV27,-,TRBD1,TGTGCCAGCTCCAAGCACCGGGACAGTAGGAACGAGCAGTACTTC,CASSKHRDSRNEQYF
TRBJ1-2,TRBV6-6,-,-,TGTGCCAGCACCCTCTCCGCGGGCAGCAATGGCTACACCTTC,CASTLSAGSNGYTF
TRBJ1-1,TRBV2,-,-,TGTGCCAGCAGTGGCCCGGAACGGCAAGCTTTCTTT,CASSGPERQAFF
TRBJ2-5,TRBV27,-,-,TGTGCCAGCAGTTTATCCTGGGGGAGACAAGAGACCCAGTACTTC,CASSLSWGRQETQYF
TRBJ1-2,TRBV18,-,-,TGTGCCAGCTCACCAGCTCCCGAACTGGACTATGGCTACACCTTC,CASSPAPELDYGYTF
TRBJ2-2,TRBV28,-,TRBD2,TGTGCCAGCAGTTCGGCGGGACTACCGAACACCGGGGAGCTGTTTTTT,CASSSAGLPNTGELFF
TRBJ2-7,TRBV4-1,-,-,TGCGCCAGCAGCCCCGCCACGGCGTCCGGCGAGCAGTACTTC,CASSPATASGEQYF
TRBJ2-3,TRBV7-2,-,-,TGTGCCAGCAGGCAAAGCCTCACAGATACGCAGTATTTT,CASRQSLTDTQYF
TRBJ1-2,TRBV10-1,-,-,TGCGCCAGCAGCGAGGGGGGACACTATGGCTACACCTTC,CASSEGGHYGYTF
TRBJ2-1,TRBV18,once,-,TGTGCCAGCTCCCTGACCCCGGGGGGTCAGGGGGATGAGCAGTTCTTC,CASSLTPGGQGDEQFF
TRBJ2-2,TRBV4-3,-,TRBD1,TGCGCCAGCAGCCAAAACCCGGGGACAGGGAGGGGCACCGGGGAGCTGTTTTTT,CASSQNPGTGRGTGELFF
TRBJ1-1,TRBV2,-,-,TGTGCCAGCAGTTACCCAGAGAACACTGAAGCTTTCTTT,CASSYPENTEAFF
TRBJ1-5,TRBV3-1/TRBV3-2,-,-,TGTGCCAGGGGGGGAGATCTCCCTAGCAATCAGCCCCAGCATTTT,CARGGDLPSNQPQHF
TRBJ1-3,TRBV19,-,TRBD1,TGTGCCAGTAGTACCCTGACAGGGGGTGGAAACACCATATATTTT,CASSTLTGGGNTIYF
TRBJ1-5,TRBV19,-,-,TGTGCCAGTAGTATGAGATCAGGAAATCAGCCCCAGCATTTT,CASSMRSGNQPQHF
TRBJ1-5,TRBV30,-,-,TGTGCCTGGGGGCGGCGAACAGGAGGATCTCAGCCCCAGCATTTT,CAWGRRTGGSQPQHF
TRBJ2-2,TRBV7-3,-,-,TGTGCCAGCAGCTTAGACGGGGCGGGGTTCCTCACCGGGGAGCTGTTTTTT,CASSLDGAGFLTGELFF
TRBJ1-2,TRBV27,-,-,TGTGCCAGCAGTCCCCAACTCGACAGCTATGGCTACACCTTC,CASSPQLDSYGYTF
TRBJ2-1,TRBV10-2,few,TRBD2,TGCGCCAGCAGTGACACTAGCGTTAGCTCCTACAATGAGCAGTTCTTC,CASSDTSVSSYNEQFF
TRBJ2-7,TRBV27,-,-,TGTGCCAGCAGGAAAGACAGAGGTCATACCTACGAGCAGTACTTC,CASRKDRGHTYEQYF
TRBJ2-1,TRBV11-2,-,TRBD2,TGTGCCAGCAGCCCGGGACTAGCGGGAGTTAATGAGCAGTTCTTC,CASSPGLAGVNEQFF
TRBJ1-3,TRBV18,few,TRBD1,TGTGCCAGCTCTCCCAGTGGCCAGGGGGCTGGAAACACCATATATTTT,CASSPSGQGAGNTIYF
TRBJ2-5,TRBV12-3/TRBV12-4,-,-,TGTGCCACTCGGACGGAAAATGCAGAGACCCAGTACTTC,CATRTENAETQYF
TRBJ2-5,TRBV24-1,-,-,TGTGCCACCAGTGAGGGGACAAGACTTGAGACCCAGTACTTC,CATSEGTRLETQYF
TRBJ1-5,TRBV28,-,-,TGTGCCTCCGGGGGATATGATCAGCCCCAGCATTTT,CASGGYDQPQHF
TRBJ2-5,TRBV27,-,-,TGTGCCAGCAGGCCCTCCGACAGGGAGACCCAGTACTTC,CASRPSDRETQYF
TRBJ2-1,TRBV7-3,-,-,TGTGCCAGCAGCTTAGACTTCAACTATTACAATGAGCAGTTCTTC,CASSLDFNYYNEQFF
TRBJ2-1,TRBV4-1,-,TRBD2,TGCGCCAGCAGCCAAGATCCCTCACTAGCGGGAGAATACAATGAGCAGTTCTTC,CASSQDPSLAGEYNEQFF
TRBJ2-6,TRBV2,once,-,TGTGCCAGCAGTTGGGGTGAAACTGGGGCCAACGTCCTGACTTTC,CASSWGETGANVLTF
TRBJ1-1,TRBV5-4,-,-,TGTGCCAGCAGGCCACAGGGTGAGGCCACTGAAGCTTTCTTT,CASRPQGEATEAFF
TRBJ2-3,TRBV9,-,-,TGTGCCAGCAGCGTAACCCCCCAAGATACGCAGTATTTT,CASSVTPQDTQYF
TRBJ2-7,TRBV19,few,TRBD1,TGTGCCAGTAGTTCAACCCGGGACAGGGAGTACGAGCAGTACTTC,CASSSTRDREYEQYF
TRBJ1-4,TRBV14,-,-,TGTGCCAGCAGCCAAGCGGGGGGCCGTGGAGAAAAACTGTTTTTT,CASSQAGGRGEKLFF
TRBJ2-7,TRBV3-1/TRBV3-2,few,-,TGTGCCAGCAGCCAAGTCGGCCTAGCCTACGAGCAGTACTTC,CASSQVGLAYEQYF
TRBJ2-5,TRBV9,once,-,TGTGCCAGCAGCGTAGGGGCCGAACAAGAGACCCAGTACTTC,CASSVGAEQETQYF
TRBJ2-4,TRBV11-2,-,-,TGTGCCAGCAGCTTATTCGGCCGGACCCTAGCCAAAAACATTCAGTACTTC,CASSLFGRTLAKNIQYF
TRBJ1-1,TRBV4-2,-,-,TGTGCCAGCAGCCAAGTCGTCGAGAACACTGAAGCTTTCTTT,CASSQVVENTEAFF
TRBJ2-6,TRBV27,once,TRBD1,TGTGCCAGCACCACCAACGACAGGGCCCCTGGGGCCAACGTCCTGACTTTC,CASTTNDRAPGANVLTF
TRBJ1-3,TRBV30,-,-,TGTGCCTGGACCCTGGACGTGGTAGGAAACACCATATATTTT,CAWTLDVVGNTIYF
TRBJ2-7,TRBV28,-,-,TGTGCCAGCAGTTTCAGCGTCAGGGCCTACGAGCAGTACTTC,CASSFSVRAYEQYF
TRBJ2-5,TRBV6-2/TRBV6-3,-,-,TGTGCCAGCAGTTACCCCCCGGGAAGACTCGAGACCCAGTACTTC,CASSYPPGRLETQYF
TRBJ2-1,TRBV5-1,-,-,TGCGCCAGCAGCCCAGAACCGAGTAGGGTTACTGAGCAGTTCTTC,CASSPEPSRVTEQFF